This TCR beta chain was identified during a study of T cells in Graves' hyperthyroidism and ophthalmopathy. The CDR3 totals 12 residues. V was cut by 5 bases and J by 3 bases, with 8 bases left in between. Regions amplified from RNA transcripts were the TCR beta CDR3 regions. A set of HTBI primers served as the primers for a first-round RT-PCR of the TCR CDR3. TCRdb analysed the multiplex PCR reads with MiXCR anew, one entry per CDR3 protein. The profile covers some 800,000 distinct CDR3 sequences, with 38% appearing a single time and 8.9% taken by the ten largest. In this sample, this clonotype turned up once.

The chain joins TRBV12-3 or TRBV12-4 to TRBJ2-7; D not certain. Sequencing was carried out using blood. This sequence was found in a man between 18 and 35 years old with Graves' hyperthyroidism. CDR3 in amino acids: CASSTTFYEQYF. The CDR3 bases are TGTGCCAGCAGTACTACATTCTACGAGCAGTACTTC.